Listed here are 25 T cell receptor beta chains from one sample, sequenced in a study of shared clonotypes between healthy human individuals. Sequencing used immunoSEQ multiplex PCR; TCRdb keeps in-frame clones, though not all of them. The table includes approximately 1,500,000 clones, 95% to 99% detected once. Sequenced sample: naive CD4+ T cells sorted from blood. Subset noted: CD45RA+ positively selected. The receptor source for this set is a young man in good health.

Concerning this clone: This CDR3 is also generated by other DNA sequences in the sample. The genes are TRBV6-1 and TRBJ1-2; D is unresolved. CDR1 and CDR2 (germline): MNHNS, SASEGT. This CDR3 spans 13 amino acids. The germline V and J ends were trimmed by 3 bases and 7 bases, with 12 bases remaining between them. The CDR3 is CASSESGLLGYTF. The DNA for the CDR3 is TGTGCCAGCAGTGAGTCGGGCCTTCTTGGCTACACCTTC.

The chain combines TRBV6-4 with TRBJ2-3, with a possible D match to TRBD1 (5 bases). This CDR3 comprises 13 residues. Trimming left V 9 bases short and J 4 bases short, with 14 bases between. CDR1 is MRHNA, CDR2 SNTAGT, per germline. This CDR3 is CASARVYADTQYF. CDR3 sequence (DNA): TGTGCCAGTGCCAGGGTATACGCAGATACGCAGTATTTT.

The genes are TRBV4-1 and TRBJ2-3; a possible D gene is TRBD1 (6 bases). Germline CDR1 MGHRA, CDR2 YSYEKL. Trimming took off 3 bases at V and 4 bases at J, with 11 bases between the two ends. The CDR3 runs 14 residues. CDR3 sequence reads: CASSQVQGSDTQYF. CDR3 sequence (DNA): TGCGCCAGCAGCCAGGTACAGGGCTCAGATACGCAGTATTTT.

Note on this clone: The identical CDR3 is also encoded by other nucleotide sequences in the sample. The chain has TRBV5-1 and TRBJ2-1; 12 bases fit TRBD2. V gave up 0 bases and J gave up 7 bases; unmatched junction bases: 2. This CDR3 contains 15 residues. Germline values: CDR1 SGHRS, CDR2 YFSETQ. In DNA, the CDR3 is TGCGCCAGCAGCTTGGGACTAGCGGGAGTTAATGAGCAGTTCTTC. Its protein is CASSLGLAGVNEQFF. The whole variable domain, remainder taken from reference TRBV5-1 and TRBJ2-1, is KAGVTQTPRYLIKTRGQQVTLSCSPISGHRSVSWYQQTPGQGLQFLFEYFSETQRNKGNFPGRFSGRQFSNSRSEMNVSTLELGDSALYLCASSLGLAGVNEQFFGPGTRLTVL.

This clone was counted once. The rearrangement joins TRBV28 to TRBJ1-5; 8 bases match TRBD1. The V gene's germline CDR1 is MDHEN and CDR2 SYDVKM. The CDR3 consists of 18 residues. After removal of 5 bases from V and 2 bases from J, the junction contained 14 bases not matched to a gene. Here the CDR3 DNA reads TGTGCCAGCAGTCTACCAGGACAGGGACTCCCTGGCAATCAGCCCCAGCATTTT. Amino acids: CASSLPGQGLPGNQPQHF. The full variable domain, with the rest looked up from reference TRBV28 and TRBJ1-5, is DVKVTQSSRYLVKRTGEKVFLECVQDMDHENMFWYRQDPGLGLRLIYFSYDVKMKEKGDIPEGYSVSREKKERFSLILESASTNQTSMYLCASSLPGQGLPGNQPQHFGDGTRLSIL.

The DNA for the CDR3 is TGTGCCAGCAGCTTAGCCCCAGAGCGCAGGTGGCCGGGACAGGGGGCGCGGGAGCAGTACTTC. Translated: CASSLAPERRWPGQGAREQYF. The chain recombines TRBV7-2 with TRBJ2-7; 12 nucleotides line up with TRBD1. Germline-derived CDR1 and CDR2 are SGHTA and FQGNSA. The CDR3 is made up of 21 amino acids. Unmatched junction bases numbered 22, after V lost 0 bases and J lost 7 bases.

The chain joins TRBV7-9 to TRBJ2-1, with 9 bases identical to TRBD1. The CDR3 loop spans 15 amino acids. With 1 base clipped from V and 7 bases from J, the junction kept 5 bases outside the gene matches. The germline V gene encodes CDR1 SEHNR and CDR2 FQNEAQ (reference sequence). CDR3 sequence reads: CASSLGQGERNEQFF. In DNA form, the CDR3 reads TGTGCCAGCAGCTTAGGACAGGGGGAGAGAAATGAGCAGTTCTTC.

The chain couples TRBV5-1 to TRBJ2-6; D unresolved. The CDR3 has 18 residues. The ends were cut back, 0 bases at V and 3 bases at J, with 16 bases in the middle. Germline V gene sequence: CDR1 SGHRS, CDR2 YFSETQ. This CDR3 reads CASSLEERVPFGANVLTF. The CDR3 nucleotides read TGCGCCAGCAGCTTGGAGGAGCGCGTCCCTTTTGGGGCCAACGTCCTGACTTTC. The full variable domain, rest sourced from reference TRBV5-1 and TRBJ2-6, is KAGVTQTPRYLIKTRGQQVTLSCSPISGHRSVSWYQQTPGQGLQFLFEYFSETQRNKGNFPGRFSGRQFSNSRSEMNVSTLELGDSALYLCASSLEERVPFGANVLTFGAGSRLTVL.

J is TRBJ1-2 and V is TRBV4-1; no clear D. There are 13 residues in the CDR3. Germline V gene data show CDR1 as MGHRA and CDR2 as YSYEKL. V dropped 0 bases and J dropped 1 base, with 3 bases sitting between them. CDR3 in DNA: TGCGCCAGCAGCCAAGAGCATAACTATGGCTACACCTTC. This gives the protein CASSQEHNYGYTF.

The chain uses TRBV9 and TRBJ2-7; 7 bases are a match to TRBD2. The germline V gene encodes CDR1 SGDLS and CDR2 YYNGEE. The CDR3 runs to 14 residues. V dropped 4 bases and J dropped 2; count of bases not matched to a gene: 6. CDR3 sequence reads: CASSSGTGAYEQYF. Here the CDR3 DNA reads TGTGCCAGCAGCAGCGGGACGGGCGCCTACGAGCAGTACTTC.

The rearrangement joins TRBV15 to TRBJ1-3, with D possibly matching TRBD1 (6 bases). This CDR3 region has 12 residues. In germline, CDR1 is LNHNV, CDR2 YYDKDF (reference sequence). Trimming took off 3 bases at V and 9 bases at J, with 9 bases between the two ends. The CDR3 nucleotides are TGTGCCACCAGCAGTCTCAGGGGCACCATATATTTT. As protein: CATSSLRGTIYF.

A note on this clone: This same CDR3 is encoded by further DNA sequences in the sample. This sequence joins TRBV5-1 and TRBJ2-3; D is unclear. This CDR3 contains 12 residues. The germline V gene has CDR1 SGHRS and CDR2 YFSETQ. With 2 bases removed from V and 2 bases from J, the gap between germline ends came to 3 bases. DNA of the CDR3: TGCGCCAGCAGCTTAGACACAGATACGCAGTATTTT. It translates to CASSLDTDTQYF.

The chain recombines TRBV7-2 with TRBJ2-3; D tentatively reads TRBD1 or TRBD2 (6 bases each). CDR1 and CDR2 (germline): SGHTA, FQGNSA. V gave up 2 bases and J gave up 4 bases, with 10 bases separating them. The CDR3 runs 14 residues. The CDR3 DNA is TGTGCCAGCAGCTTAAGGGGGGCCGCAGATACGCAGTATTTT. It encodes CASSLRGAADTQYF.

J is TRBJ1-1 and V is TRBV7-9, with D perhaps TRBD1 (5 bases). Germline CDR1 is SEHNR and CDR2 is FQNEAQ (reference sequence). Trimming took off 7 bases at V and 7 bases at J, with 19 bases between the two ends. The CDR3 is 14 amino acids. CDR3 region: CASTQSRGELEAFF. The CDR3 DNA follows: TGTGCCAGCACCCAAAGCCGGGGGGAGCTTGAAGCTTTCTTT.

The CDR3 spells CASRRFGRGYNEQFF. CDR3 in DNA: TGTGCCAGCAGGAGATTTGGACGGGGCTACAATGAGCAGTTCTTC. The V gene is TRBV5-4, the J gene TRBJ2-1; TRBD2 might be the D (5 bases). Trimming removed 5 bases at V and 3 bases at J, with 15 bases between. This CDR3 comprises 15 residues. The germline CDR1 and CDR2 sequences are SGHNT and YYREEE (reference sequence).

The CDR3 spells CAWSVRGGYSNQPQHF. Here the CDR3 DNA reads TGTGCCTGGAGTGTACGGGGGGGATATAGCAATCAGCCCCAGCATTTT. V usage is TRBV30 and J usage is TRBJ1-5; D may be TRBD1 (5 bases). Per the germline V gene, CDR1 is GTSNPN and CDR2 is SVGIG (reference sequence). V gave up 0 bases and J gave up 0 bases, with 12 bases separating them. This CDR3 contains 16 residues.

In DNA form, the CDR3 reads TGTGCCAGCAGCTCCTATACCGCGGGACAGGGATCCGAAAACATTCAGTACTTC. Its protein product is CASSSYTAGQGSENIQYF. The J gene is TRBJ2-4, the V gene TRBV7-3; the match to TRBD1 covers 9 bases. V shed 4 bases and J 5 bases; nucleotides not matched to a gene: 15. This CDR3 is 18 amino acids long. CDR1 is SGHTA and CDR2 is FQGTGA in the germline V gene.

V and J are TRBV27 and TRBJ2-7; D possibly corresponds to TRBD1 (6 bases). Germline CDR1 reads MNHEY; CDR2 reads SMNVEV (reference sequence). This CDR3 has 12 amino acids. The V and J ends lost 8 bases and 2 bases respectively, with 10 bases between them. The CDR3 here is CASPGQTYEQYF. CDR3 DNA: TGTGCCAGCCCGGGACAAACCTACGAGCAGTACTTC.

This chain uses TRBV28 with TRBJ2-7; perhaps TRBD1 as D (5 bases). Germline V gene sequence: CDR1 MDHEN, CDR2 SYDVKM. This CDR3 comprises 14 residues. V was trimmed by 3 bases and J by 3 bases, leaving 12 bases between them. In nucleotides, the CDR3 is TGTGCCAGCAGTTTCAAAGGACAAAACTACGAGCAGTACTTC. Translated, it gives CASSFKGQNYEQYF.

V usage is TRBV10-1 and J usage is TRBJ1-3; possible D gene TRBD1, 5 bases. Germline V lookup: CDR1 WNHNN, CDR2 SYGVQD (reference sequence). The CDR3 consists of 16 residues. With 4 bases removed from V and 0 bases from J, the gap between germline ends came to 13 bases. This CDR3 reads CASSGGGPNSGNTIYF. The DNA of the CDR3 is TGCGCCAGCAGTGGGGGGGGACCCAACTCTGGAAACACCATATATTTT.

The J gene is TRBJ2-1, the V gene TRBV28, with 9 bases identical to TRBD2. The germline V gene encodes CDR1 MDHEN and CDR2 SYDVKM. The CDR3 loop spans 18 amino acids. V was clipped by 6 bases and J by 10 bases; unmatched bases: 22. The CDR3 spells CASRAGLAQPPLPGEQFF. CDR3 bases: TGTGCCAGCAGGGCGGGACTAGCACAACCACCGCTACCGGGGGAGCAGTTCTTC.

In this sample, this clone turned up once. The same CDR3 is also encoded by other DNA sequences in this sample. This rearrangement joins TRBV9 to TRBJ2-7, with D possibly being TRBD1 or TRBD2 (5 bases each). The CDR3 runs 15 residues. The germline V and J ends were trimmed by 3 bases and 0 bases, with 13 bases remaining between them. The V gene's germline CDR1 is SGDLS and CDR2 YYNGEE. This CDR3 reads CASSAGPRSSYEQYF. Here the CDR3 DNA reads TGTGCCAGCAGCGCGGGACCCAGGAGCTCCTACGAGCAGTACTTC. Full variable domain (missing parts from reference TRBV9 and TRBJ2-7): DSGVTQTPKHLITATGQRVTLRCSPRSGDLSVYWYQQSLDQGLQFLIQYYNGEERAKGNILERFSAQQFPDLHSELNLSSLELGDSALYFCASSAGPRSSYEQYFGPGTRLTVT.

The V call is TRBV4-3, the J call TRBJ2-1; D is perhaps TRBD1 (6 bases). Per germline, CDR1 LGHNA and CDR2 YSLEER. V was pared by 4 bases and J by 6 bases, with 16 bases between. The CDR3 loop spans 15 amino acids. The chain's CDR3 is CASSPGPQGSNEQFF. The DNA for the CDR3 is TGCGCCAGCAGCCCGGGACCCCAGGGGTCCAATGAGCAGTTCTTC.

The V gene is TRBV4-3, the J gene TRBJ2-1, with D tentatively TRBD2 (6 bases). CDR1 and CDR2 from the germline V gene are LGHNA and YSLEER. The CDR3 covers 16 residues. Between the trimmed V and J ends, which lost 0 bases and 4 bases, there was a span of 13 bases. This CDR3 reads CASSQEGGAGYNEQFF. CDR3 DNA sequence: TGCGCCAGCAGCCAAGAGGGTGGCGCGGGGTACAATGAGCAGTTCTTC.

The rearrangement links TRBV11-2 to TRBJ1-5; TRBD1 aligns across 8 bases. Germline-derived CDR1 and CDR2 are SGHAT and FQNNGV. Trimming cost V 5 bases and J 4 bases; bases outside gene matches: 4. The CDR3 length is 14 residues. CDR3 sequence (DNA): TGTGCCAGCAGCGTGGGACAGGCTAATCAGCCCCAGCATTTT. Translation gives CASSVGQANQPQHF.